This T cell receptor (beta chain) was captured in a study of monozygotic twins with inflammatory bowel disease. TCRdb processed the 5' RACE reads again and assigns one entry to each CDR3 protein, with no DNA. This listing includes 160,000 or so distinct CDR3 sequences. CDR1 and CDR2 from the germline V gene are SEHNR and FQNEAQ (reference sequence). The CDR3 is 14 residues long. The clonotype originates from a human donor with ulcerative colitis or Crohn's disease, or a healthy co-twin of an affected twin (not recorded which). Sequenced input: blood. The chain couples TRBV7-9 to TRBJ2-4; the D call of TRBD1 rests on TCRdb alone, since no DNA is present to check it. Here the CDR3 reads CASSPGLAKNIQYF.